A single sample gave rise to the 10 T cell receptor beta chains below, sequenced in a study of molecular identifiers for immune sequencing clone quantification. TCRdb passed the PCR reads through MiXCR, listing each CDR3 protein once. The table has roughly 320,000 distinct CDR3 sequences, roughly 24% seen once. Material for sequencing was naive CD8+ T cells from blood, with Jurkat cell RNA spiked in. Subset meaning: FACS-sorted CD8+CD4-CCR7+CD45RA+ naive T cells. These receptors were taken from a human donor in good health. Some libraries in this study had Jurkat cell RNA spiked in.

There are a few counts of this clonotype. The chain employs TRBV5-4 and TRBJ2-3; D is tentatively TRBD1 or TRBD2 (5 bases each). V shed 4 bases and J shed 2 bases, with 26 bases lying between them. Germline values: CDR1 SGHNT, CDR2 YYREEE (reference sequence). The CDR3 is 19 amino acids. This CDR3 reads CASSLPSRGQGKDTDTQYF. In DNA, the CDR3 is TGTGCCAGCAGCCTACCCAGCCGAGGGCAGGGAAAAGACACAGATACGCAGTATTTT.

As for this clonotype: This may be a read error, as it is one base from a much larger clone. The chain combines TRBV5-1 with TRBJ1-4, with 7 bases that match TRBD1. Germline V gene data show CDR1 as SGHRS and CDR2 as YFSETQ. The CDR3 has 14 amino acids. In DNA, the CDR3 is TGCGCCAGCAGCAGTGGACAGGTTAATGAAGAACTGTTTTTT. This encodes CASSSGQVNEELFF.

As to this clonotype: A much larger clone lies a single base off, so this may be a read error. The chain couples TRBV7-6 to TRBJ2-3; possibly TRBD2 for D (6 bases). The germline V gene has CDR1 SGHVS and CDR2 FNYEAQ. The CDR3 is 17 residues long. CDR3 sequence (DNA): TGTGTCAGCAGCTCAATTAGGGACTCACCGCGGGCAGATACGCAGTATTTT. Its translation: CVSSSIRDSPRADTQYF.

This clonotype occurred many times. The chain links TRBV2 to TRBJ2-7, with TRBD2 identical over 12 bases. Germline values: CDR1 SNHLY, CDR2 FYNNEI. The V and J ends lost 4 bases and 7 bases, in that order; junction bases with no gene match: 2. This CDR3 comprises 13 residues. The CDR3 coding sequence is TGTGCCAGCAGTGGACTAGCGGGGGCTGAGCAGTACTTC. This encodes CASSGLAGAEQYF.

This clonotype was recorded many times. The rearrangement joins TRBV11-2 to TRBJ1-1, with a weak D call TRBD1 (6 bases). The CDR3 totals 16 residues. V was cut by 2 bases and J by 7 bases, with 20 bases left in between. Germline loops: CDR1 SGHAT, CDR2 FQNNGV. Written as DNA, the CDR3 is TGTGCCAGCAGCTTATTTGCTGGGGGGGCTTATTTTGAAGCTTTCTTT. Protein sequence: CASSLFAGGAYFEAFF.

This clonotype was counted between two and nine times. The genes are TRBV7-9 and TRBJ2-7; no clear D. Germline values: CDR1 SEHNR, CDR2 FQNEAQ (reference sequence). Trimming removed 1 base from V and 6 bases from J, with 7 bases in between. This CDR3 region has 12 residues. CDR3 sequence reads: CASSLGSPEQYF. The DNA for the CDR3 is TGTGCCAGCAGCTTAGGTTCTCCCGAGCAGTACTTC.

The table lists this clonotype with a few counts. Since the CDR3 does not end with the conserved phenylalanine or tryptophan, this likely comes from a read error. The chain is built from TRBV10-2 and TRBJ2-3; 11 bases match TRBD2. This CDR3 spans 14 amino acids. Looked up from germline, CDR1 is WSHSY and CDR2 is SAAADI. J was trimmed by 2 bases and V by 6 bases; bases with no gene match: 1. The CDR3 DNA is TGCGCCAGCAGGGGACTAGCGGACACAGATACGCAGTATGTT. The encoded protein is CASRGLADTDTQYV.

Comments on this clonotype: At one boundary the junction diverges from the germline segment, which might be a read error. V usage is TRBV11-2 and J usage is TRBJ1-6; no reliable D call. Germline V lookup: CDR1 SGHAT, CDR2 FQNNGV. This CDR3 spans 14 amino acids. As DNA, the CDR3 is TGTGCCAGCAGCTTCACGGACGGTCGTTTTCCCCTCCCCTTT. It specifies CASSFTDGRFPLPF.

This clonotype was seen repeatedly, ten times or more. The rearrangement links TRBV12-3 or TRBV12-4 to TRBJ2-2; maybe TRBD2 (5 bases). The CDR3 is 14 amino acids. Deletions cut 1 base from V and 6 bases from J, with 9 bases between. The CDR3 region is CASSLGGLAGELFF. As DNA, the CDR3 is TGTGCCAGCAGTTTAGGAGGGCTCGCCGGGGAGCTGTTTTTT.

Details on this clonotype: A read error may explain this, as a much larger clone is one base away. The V gene is TRBV5-3, the J gene TRBJ2-5; D possibly corresponds to TRBD2 (5 bases). TRBV5-3 is an open reading frame, and its role is uncertain. Trimming pared 8 bases from V and 7 bases from J, leaving 15 bases between. This CDR3 region has 12 residues. The CDR3 region has the DNA TGTGCCAGCAGCCCCGAAGGAGGGACCCAGTACTTC. This codes for CASSPEGGTQYF.